A selection of T cell receptor beta chains follows, all from one sample in a study of beta chain features in type 1 diabetes. Some clones are missing from TCRdb's copy, which holds only in-frame ones; the method was immunoSEQ multiplex PCR. The table records 120,000 to 150,000 clones, about 13% of them present only once. The sample taken for sequencing was central memory CD4+ T cells from blood. Receptor source: a man younger than 30 with type 1 diabetes. CDR3s leave out the opening cysteine and the closing phenylalanine or tryptophan. Not every row has a clone size; where given, it reads once, few, many or a size class.

cdr3_length: 12
clone_size: .
v_call: TRBV9
cdr3_aa: ASSVGGGGETQY

cdr3_length: 11
clone_size: few
v_call: TRBV28
cdr3_aa: AIMTGDFYEQY

cdr3_length: 15
clone_size: .
v_call: TRBV5-6
cdr3_aa: ASSLMGQGTAQETQY

cdr3_length: 11
clone_size: .
v_call: TRBV30
cdr3_aa: APSTSGAYEQY

cdr3_length: 12
clone_size: few
v_call: TRBV7-9
cdr3_aa: ASGQSTSGEVQY

cdr3_length: 11
clone_size: .
v_call: TRBV10-3
cdr3_aa: AISGDNRSPLH

cdr3_length: 11
clone_size: few
v_call: TRBV30
cdr3_aa: AFDLSSGNTIY

cdr3_length: 11
clone_size: few
v_call: TRBV5-1
cdr3_aa: ASSLGTAPTQF

cdr3_length: 9
clone_size: .
v_call: TRBV28
cdr3_aa: ASGWGSPLH

cdr3_length: 11
clone_size: .
v_call: TRBV4-1
cdr3_aa: ASSQDRTGEAF

cdr3_length: 12
clone_size: many
v_call: TRBV9
cdr3_aa: ASSVGSGNTEAF

cdr3_length: 12
clone_size: few
v_call: TRBV2
cdr3_aa: ASSTRQGSQPQH

cdr3_length: 14
clone_size: .
v_call: TRBV9
cdr3_aa: ASSVGLGTVRETQY

cdr3_length: 14
clone_size: .
v_call: TRBV5-6
cdr3_aa: ASSRLTVVVDYGYT

cdr3_length: 14
clone_size: few
v_call: TRBV2
cdr3_aa: ASSLAGDWGQETQY

cdr3_length: 12
clone_size: .
v_call: TRBV5-1
cdr3_aa: ASSLAATNEKLF

cdr3_length: 11
clone_size: .
v_call: TRBV29-1
cdr3_aa: SVEGQGLKTQY

cdr3_length: 13
clone_size: .
v_call: TRBV11-3
cdr3_aa: ASSSPGQGYNEQF

cdr3_length: 14
clone_size: few
v_call: TRBV25-1
cdr3_aa: ASSDHLRLSGNTIY

cdr3_length: 12
clone_size: .
v_call: TRBV14
cdr3_aa: ASRPGGLSYEQY

cdr3_length: 11
clone_size: .
v_call: TRBV2
cdr3_aa: ASMVTTKNIQY

cdr3_length: 14
clone_size: .
v_call: TRBV4-1
cdr3_aa: ASSQDSVGGSGKLF

cdr3_length: 14
clone_size: .
v_call: TRBV2
cdr3_aa: ASSANPTGSVGELF

cdr3_length: 14
clone_size: .
v_call: TRBV7-2
cdr3_aa: ASSLGGLAGQETQY